These 7 T cell receptor beta chains came from one sample sequenced in a study of blood T cell repertoires in COVID-19. Sequencing used immunoSEQ multiplex PCR; TCRdb keeps in-frame clones, though not all of them. This table has more than 200,000 clones, about 88% appearing once. Material for sequencing was peripheral blood. The receptors here all came from a woman aged 55 to 70 with acute or convalescent COVID-19.

The chain joins TRBV7-2 to TRBJ1-1; 8 nucleotides line up with TRBD1. CDR3 size: 15 residues. The V segment lost 5 bases and the J segment 5 bases; nucleotides outside the gene matches: 10. CDR1 SGHTA and CDR2 FQGNSA come from the germline V gene. The chain's CDR3 is CASSPRTGSGTEAFF. CDR3 nucleotide sequence: TGTGCCAGCAGCCCACGGACAGGGAGTGGGACTGAAGCTTTCTTT.

This sequence joins TRBV6-5 and TRBJ1-5; 10 bases map to TRBD1. CDR1 is MNHEY, CDR2 SVGAGI, per germline. V lost 5 bases and J lost 4; bases outside the gene matches: 5. The CDR3 length is 15 residues. CDR3 protein: CASSRDRGMNQPQHF. The DNA for the CDR3 is TGTGCCAGCAGTCGGGACAGGGGAATGAATCAGCCCCAGCATTTT.

The gene calls are TRBV14 and TRBJ1-2; 9 nucleotides match TRBD1. From germline, CDR1 is SGHDN and CDR2 FVKESK. The CDR3 has 15 residues. The V segment lost 1 base and the J segment 2 bases; nucleotides outside the gene matches: 2. CDR3: CASSQVGTGNYGYTF. In DNA, the CDR3 is TGTGCCAGCAGCCAAGTAGGGACAGGGAACTATGGCTACACCTTC.

J is TRBJ2-3 and V is TRBV29-1; TRBD2 aligns across 7 bases. J lost 3 bases, V lost 3 bases, and 9 bases had no gene match. The CDR3 is made up of 15 amino acids. Germline values: CDR1 SQVTM, CDR2 ANQGSEA. CDR3 sequence (DNA): TGCAGCGTTGAGGTCGCGGGGAGGGGAACAGATACGCAGTATTTT. This translates into CSVEVAGRGTDTQYF.

V gene TRBV7-2 combines with J gene TRBJ2-7, with D perhaps matching TRBD2 (5 bases). The CDR3 is 14 residues long. Per the germline V gene, CDR1 is SGHTA and CDR2 is FQGNSA. The V end lost 2 bases, the J end lost 6 bases, and 14 bases lay between the germline ends. DNA of the CDR3: TGTGCCAGCAGCTTACTGGGTACCCGGGGCGAGCAGTACTTC. It translates to CASSLLGTRGEQYF.

The rearrangement links TRBV30 to TRBJ1-4; 7 nucleotides align to TRBD1. Trimming at V came to 3 bases and at J to 7 bases, leaving 5 bases not matched to a gene. The CDR3 is 13 residues long. Per the germline V gene, CDR1 is GTSNPN and CDR2 is SVGIG (reference sequence). The CDR3 nucleotides read TGTGCCTGGAGCCCCGGACAGGCTGAAAAACTGTTTTTT. As protein: CAWSPGQAEKLFF. Together with reference TRBV30 and TRBJ1-4, the CDR3 gives the full variable domain: SQTIHQWPATLVQPVGSPLSLECTVEGTSNPNLYWYRQAAGRGLQLLFYSVGIGQISSEVPQNLSASRPQDRQFILSSKKLLLSDSGFYLCAWSPGQAEKLFFGSGTQLSVL.

This chain joins TRBV3-1 (or the pseudogene TRBV3-2) and TRBJ1-6; no firm D call. CDR1 LGHDT and CDR2 YNNKEL come from the germline V gene (reference sequence). The CDR3 is 15 residues long. The ends were cut back, 1 base at V and 1 base at J, with 5 bases in the middle. In DNA form, the CDR3 reads TGTGCCAGCAGCCAAGGTCCTTCCTATAATTCACCCCTCCACTTT. Its protein product is CASSQGPSYNSPLHF.